This TCR beta chain was captured by sequencing in a study of a mutant IDH1 vaccine in newly diagnosed glioma. Looking at the study overall: Radiotherapy, temozolomide, or both had been given previously, and both were given to most. Study-wide points: Changes in top peripheral clonotypes did not appear linked to pseudoprogression. Altogether, roughly 93% of patients exhibited vaccine-induced immune responses.

Repertoires were generated with immunoSEQ multiplex PCR, while TCRdb's copy carries only in-frame clones and drops some. Found here are 15,000 to 20,000 clones, 70% to 80% of them singletons; the top ten hold less than 12%. Documented time point: baseline, week 1 (first vaccination visit). Documented treatment: pre-vaccination baseline after standard-of-care therapy. Turning to this clone: The target antigen is unknown.

This sequence originates from a man aged 35 to 55 with glioma. Specimen: PBMCs, collected from a glioma patient treated with radiotherapy, temozolomide or both.

CDR3 sequence (DNA): TGTGCCAGCGCCTCTACCGGGACAGGATCTCAGGGCAATCAGCCCCAGCATTTT. Residues: CASASTGTGSQGNQPQHF. The V and J genes are TRBV2 and TRBJ1-5; TRBD1 agrees at 8 bases. This CDR3 has 18 amino acids. Germline values: CDR1 SNHLY, CDR2 FYNNEI. The ends lost 8 bases at V and 2 bases at J; junction bases unmatched: 17.